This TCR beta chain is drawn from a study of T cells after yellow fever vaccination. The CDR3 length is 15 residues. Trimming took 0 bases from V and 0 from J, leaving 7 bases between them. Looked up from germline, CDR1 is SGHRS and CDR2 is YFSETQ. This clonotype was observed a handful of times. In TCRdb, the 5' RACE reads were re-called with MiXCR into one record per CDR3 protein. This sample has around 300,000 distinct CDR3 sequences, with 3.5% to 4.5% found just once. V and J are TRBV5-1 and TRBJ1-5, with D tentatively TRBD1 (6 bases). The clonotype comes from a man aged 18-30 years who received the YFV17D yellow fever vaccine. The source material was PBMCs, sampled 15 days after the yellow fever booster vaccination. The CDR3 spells CASSLGTVSNQPQHF. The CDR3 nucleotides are TGCGCCAGCAGCTTGGGGACAGTTAGCAATCAGCCCCAGCATTTT.